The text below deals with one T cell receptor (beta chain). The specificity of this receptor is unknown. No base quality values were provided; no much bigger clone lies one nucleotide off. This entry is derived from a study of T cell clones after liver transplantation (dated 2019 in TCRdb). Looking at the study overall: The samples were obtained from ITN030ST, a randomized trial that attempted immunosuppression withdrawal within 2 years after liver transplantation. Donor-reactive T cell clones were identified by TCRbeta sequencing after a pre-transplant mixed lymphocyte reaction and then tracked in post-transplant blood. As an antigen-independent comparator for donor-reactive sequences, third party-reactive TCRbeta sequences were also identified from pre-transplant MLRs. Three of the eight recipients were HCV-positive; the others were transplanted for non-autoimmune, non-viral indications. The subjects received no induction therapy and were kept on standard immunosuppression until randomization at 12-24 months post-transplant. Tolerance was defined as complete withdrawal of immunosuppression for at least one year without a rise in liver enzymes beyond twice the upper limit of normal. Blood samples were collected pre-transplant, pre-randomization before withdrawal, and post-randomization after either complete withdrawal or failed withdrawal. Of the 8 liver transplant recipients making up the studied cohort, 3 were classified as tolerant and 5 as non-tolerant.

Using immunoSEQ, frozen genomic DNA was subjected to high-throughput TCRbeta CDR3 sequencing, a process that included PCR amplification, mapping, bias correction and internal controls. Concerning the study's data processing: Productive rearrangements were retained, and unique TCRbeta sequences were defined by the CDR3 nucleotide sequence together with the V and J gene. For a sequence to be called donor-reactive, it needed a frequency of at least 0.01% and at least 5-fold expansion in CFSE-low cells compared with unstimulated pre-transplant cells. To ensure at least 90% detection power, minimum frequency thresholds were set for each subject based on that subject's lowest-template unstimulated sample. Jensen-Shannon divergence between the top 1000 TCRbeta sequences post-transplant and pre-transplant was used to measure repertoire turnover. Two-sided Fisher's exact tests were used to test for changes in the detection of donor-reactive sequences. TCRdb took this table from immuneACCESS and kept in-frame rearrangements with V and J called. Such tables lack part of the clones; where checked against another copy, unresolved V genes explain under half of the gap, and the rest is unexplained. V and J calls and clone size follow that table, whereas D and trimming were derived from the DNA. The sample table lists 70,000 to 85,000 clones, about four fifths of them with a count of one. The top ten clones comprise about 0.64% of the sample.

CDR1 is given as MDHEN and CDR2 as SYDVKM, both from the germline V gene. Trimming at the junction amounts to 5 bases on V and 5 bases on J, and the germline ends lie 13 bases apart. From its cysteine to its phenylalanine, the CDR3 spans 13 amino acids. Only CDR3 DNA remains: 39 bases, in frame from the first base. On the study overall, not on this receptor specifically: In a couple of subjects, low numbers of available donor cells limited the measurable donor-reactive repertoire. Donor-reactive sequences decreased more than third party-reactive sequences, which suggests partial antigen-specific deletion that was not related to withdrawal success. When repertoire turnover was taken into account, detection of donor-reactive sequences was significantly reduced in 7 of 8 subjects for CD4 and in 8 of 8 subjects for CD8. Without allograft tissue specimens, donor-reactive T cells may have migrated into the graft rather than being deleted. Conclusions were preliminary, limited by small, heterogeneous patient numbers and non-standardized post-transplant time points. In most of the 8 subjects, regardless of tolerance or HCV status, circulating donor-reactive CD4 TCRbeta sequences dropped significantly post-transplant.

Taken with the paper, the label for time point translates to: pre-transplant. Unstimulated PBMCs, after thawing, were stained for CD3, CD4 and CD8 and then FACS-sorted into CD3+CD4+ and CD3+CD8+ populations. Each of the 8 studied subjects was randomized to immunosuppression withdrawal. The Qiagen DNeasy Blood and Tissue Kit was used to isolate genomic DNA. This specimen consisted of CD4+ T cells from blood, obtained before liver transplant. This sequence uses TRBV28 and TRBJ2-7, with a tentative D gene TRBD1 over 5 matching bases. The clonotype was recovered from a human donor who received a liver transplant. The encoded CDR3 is CASSRTPKDEQYF. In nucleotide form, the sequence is TGTGCCAGCAGTCGGACACCAAAAGACGAGCAGTACTTC.